The clone carrying this T cell receptor beta chain counts as medium-sized. Its antigen is not known. Prior to thyroid surgery, none of the patients had received any treatment. The sample is drawn from a study of metastatic and nonmetastatic thyroid tumors. Turning to the study itself: Both malignant and benign thyroid patients supplied peripheral blood and tumor or nodule tissue samples, across which the repertoires of these patients were then compared. Findings of the study overall: For both blood and tumor, malignant thyroid tumors reportedly showed significantly higher TCR beta diversity than benign nodules did.

From germline, CDR1 is DFQATT and CDR2 SNEGSKA (reference sequence). This CDR3 is built from 11 residues. Trimming removed 3 bases from V and 3 bases from J, with 6 bases in between. Authors' data handling: Built for papillary thyroid cancer, a distant-metastasis classifier drew on CDR3 differences across clinicopathological groups. TCRdb reanalyzed the PCR reads via MiXCR. The V and J calls reflect TCRdb's pipeline rather than the authors' work. This sample yields around 15,000 clones, of which roughly 21% are seen a single time; less than 9% belongs to the top ten. The specimen sequenced was adjacent normal tissue. The TCR originated in a female donor with papillary thyroid cancer or a benign thyroid nodule (not recorded which). Some clones in this sample may be carry-over from other donors' samples. The chain recombines TRBV20-1 with TRBJ2-7; no reliable D call. In DNA form, the CDR3 reads TGCAGTGCTAGGGCAGACTACGAGCAGTACTTC. Protein: CSARADYEQYF.